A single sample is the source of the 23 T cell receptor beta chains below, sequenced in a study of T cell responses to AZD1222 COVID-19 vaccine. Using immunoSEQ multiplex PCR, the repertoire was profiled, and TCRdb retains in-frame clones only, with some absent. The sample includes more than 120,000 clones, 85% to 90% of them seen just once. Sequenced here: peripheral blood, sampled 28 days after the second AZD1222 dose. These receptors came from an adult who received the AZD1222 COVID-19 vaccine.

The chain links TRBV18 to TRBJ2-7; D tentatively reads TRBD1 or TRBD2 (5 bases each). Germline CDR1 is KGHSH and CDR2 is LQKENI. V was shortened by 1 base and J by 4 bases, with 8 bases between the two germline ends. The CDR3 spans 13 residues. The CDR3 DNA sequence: TGTGCCAGCTCACCACAGAGGGGATACGAGCAGTACGTC. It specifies CASSPQRGYEQYV.

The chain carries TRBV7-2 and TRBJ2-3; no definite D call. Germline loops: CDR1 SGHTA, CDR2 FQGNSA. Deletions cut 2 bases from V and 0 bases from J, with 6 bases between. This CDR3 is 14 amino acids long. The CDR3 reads CASSLSSSTDTQYF. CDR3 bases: TGTGCCAGCAGCTTATCGTCGAGCACAGATACGCAGTATTTT. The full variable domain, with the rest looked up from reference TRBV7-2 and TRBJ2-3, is GAGVSQSPSNKVTEKGKDVELRCDPISGHTALYWYRQSLGQGLEFLIYFQGNSAPDKSGLPSDRFSAERTGGSVSTLTIQRTQQEDSAVYLCASSLSSSTDTQYFGPGTRLTVL.

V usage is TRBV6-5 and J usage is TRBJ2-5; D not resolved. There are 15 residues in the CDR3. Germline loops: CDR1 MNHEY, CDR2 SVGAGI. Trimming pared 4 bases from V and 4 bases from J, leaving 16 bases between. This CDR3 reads CASSSILDTGETQYF. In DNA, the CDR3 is TGTGCCAGCAGTTCCATACTGGATACTGGAGAGACCCAGTACTTC.

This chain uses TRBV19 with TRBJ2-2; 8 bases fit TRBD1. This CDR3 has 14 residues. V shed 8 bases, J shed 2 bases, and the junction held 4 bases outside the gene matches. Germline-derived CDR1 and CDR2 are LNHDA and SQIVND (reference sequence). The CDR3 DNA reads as TGTGCCAGTCGGGACAGGACAAACACCGGGGAGCTGTTTTTT. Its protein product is CASRDRTNTGELFF.

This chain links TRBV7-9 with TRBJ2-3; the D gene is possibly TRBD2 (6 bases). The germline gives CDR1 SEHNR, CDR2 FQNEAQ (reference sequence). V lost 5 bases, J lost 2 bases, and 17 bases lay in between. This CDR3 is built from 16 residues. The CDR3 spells CASSQGPGLDTDTQYF. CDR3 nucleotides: TGTGCCAGCAGCCAGGGTCCGGGACTCGACACAGATACGCAGTATTTT.

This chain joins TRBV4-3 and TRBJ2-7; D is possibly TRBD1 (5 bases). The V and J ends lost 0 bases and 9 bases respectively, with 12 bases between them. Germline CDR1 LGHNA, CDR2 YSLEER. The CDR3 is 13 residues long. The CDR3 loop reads CASSQDNPRVQYF. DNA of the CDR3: TGCGCCAGCAGCCAAGATAATCCCAGGGTGCAGTACTTC.

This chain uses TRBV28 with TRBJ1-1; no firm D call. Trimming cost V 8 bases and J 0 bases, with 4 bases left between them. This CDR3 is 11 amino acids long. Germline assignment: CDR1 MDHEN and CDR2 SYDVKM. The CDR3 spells CASLMNTEAFF. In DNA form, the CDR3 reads TGTGCCAGCCTTATGAACACTGAAGCTTTCTTT. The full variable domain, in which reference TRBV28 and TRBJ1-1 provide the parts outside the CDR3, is DVKVTQSSRYLVKRTGEKVFLECVQDMDHENMFWYRQDPGLGLRLIYFSYDVKMKEKGDIPEGYSVSREKKERFSLILESASTNQTSMYLCASLMNTEAFFGQGTRLTVV.

The CDR3 region is CASRAGQGKTEAFF. The DNA of the CDR3 is TGTGCCAGCAGGGCGGGACAGGGAAAGACTGAAGCTTTCTTT. This chain joins TRBV27 and TRBJ1-1, with TRBD1 matching 9 bases. CDR1 and CDR2 from the germline V gene are MNHEY and SMNVEV (reference sequence). CDR3 length: 14 amino acids. V was clipped by 6 bases and J by 5 bases; unmatched bases: 7.

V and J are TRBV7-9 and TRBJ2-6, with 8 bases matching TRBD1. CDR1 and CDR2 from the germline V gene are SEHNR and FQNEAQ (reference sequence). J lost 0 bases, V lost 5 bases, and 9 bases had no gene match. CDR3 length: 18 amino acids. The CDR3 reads CASSPRQGRSSGANVLTF. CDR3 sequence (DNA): TGTGCCAGCAGCCCGAGACAGGGGCGTAGCTCTGGGGCCAACGTCCTGACTTTC.

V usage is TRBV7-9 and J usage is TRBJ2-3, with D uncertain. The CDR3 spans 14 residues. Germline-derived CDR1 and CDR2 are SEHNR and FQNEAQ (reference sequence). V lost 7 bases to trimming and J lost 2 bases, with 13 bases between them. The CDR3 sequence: CASNSEVFTDTQYF. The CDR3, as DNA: TGTGCCAGCAACTCAGAGGTATTCACAGATACGCAGTATTTT.

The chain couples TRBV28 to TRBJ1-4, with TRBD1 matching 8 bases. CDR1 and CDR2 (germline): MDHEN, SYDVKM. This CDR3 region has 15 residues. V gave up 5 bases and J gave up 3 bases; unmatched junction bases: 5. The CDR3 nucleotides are TGTGCCAGCAGTCGCCTGACAGGGGCTAATGAAAAACTGTTTTTT. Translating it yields CASSRLTGANEKLFF.

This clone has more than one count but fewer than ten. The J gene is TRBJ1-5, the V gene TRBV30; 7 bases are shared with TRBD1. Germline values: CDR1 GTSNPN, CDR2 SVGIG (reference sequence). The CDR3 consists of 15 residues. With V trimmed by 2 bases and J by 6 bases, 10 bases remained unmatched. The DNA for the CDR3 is TGTGCCTGGAGTCAGGCAGGGGGTTTCGCTCAGCCCCAGCATTTT. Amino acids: CAWSQAGGFAQPQHF.

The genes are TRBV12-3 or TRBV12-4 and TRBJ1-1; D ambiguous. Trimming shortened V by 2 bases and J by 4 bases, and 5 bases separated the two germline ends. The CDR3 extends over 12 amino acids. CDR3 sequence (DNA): TGTGCCAGCAGTTTAACAAGCACTGAAGCTTTCTTT. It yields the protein CASSLTSTEAFF.

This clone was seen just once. The CDR3 protein is CSASHGDTIYF. The CDR3 bases are TGCAGTGCTAGCCACGGGGACACCATATATTTT. This chain joins TRBV20-1 and TRBJ1-3; D is unclear. This CDR3 has 11 residues. Per the germline V gene, CDR1 is DFQATT and CDR2 is SNEGSKA (reference sequence). Trimming left V 3 bases short and J 8 bases short, with 8 bases between.

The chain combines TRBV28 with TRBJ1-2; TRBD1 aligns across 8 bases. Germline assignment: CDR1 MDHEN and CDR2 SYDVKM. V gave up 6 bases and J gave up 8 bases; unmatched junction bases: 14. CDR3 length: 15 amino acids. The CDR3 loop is CASSPPDRVKEGYTF. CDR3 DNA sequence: TGTGCCAGCAGCCCCCCGGACAGGGTAAAAGAGGGCTACACCTTC.

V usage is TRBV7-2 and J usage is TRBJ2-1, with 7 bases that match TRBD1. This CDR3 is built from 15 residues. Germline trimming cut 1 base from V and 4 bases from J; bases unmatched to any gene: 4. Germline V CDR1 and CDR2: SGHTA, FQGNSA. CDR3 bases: TGTGCCAGCAGCTTAGGCAGGGGGATATACAATGAGCAGTTCTTC. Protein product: CASSLGRGIYNEQFF.

The CDR3 is CASSLFVPSYHGYTF. CDR3 nucleotides: TGTGCCAGCAGCTTGTTCGTGCCAAGCTATCATGGCTACACCTTC. The chain has TRBV5-6 and TRBJ1-2; no clear D. Trimming took off 1 base at V and 6 bases at J, with 16 bases between the two ends. CDR3 size: 15 residues. Per the germline V gene, CDR1 is SGHDT and CDR2 is YYEEEE.

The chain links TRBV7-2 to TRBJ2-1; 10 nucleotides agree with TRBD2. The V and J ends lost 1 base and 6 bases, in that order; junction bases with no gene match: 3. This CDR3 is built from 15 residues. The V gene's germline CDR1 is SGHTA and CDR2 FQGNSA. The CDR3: CASSLGPSGSNEQFF. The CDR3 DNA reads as TGTGCCAGCAGCTTAGGGCCTAGCGGGAGCAATGAGCAGTTCTTC. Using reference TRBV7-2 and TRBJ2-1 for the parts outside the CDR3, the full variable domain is GAGVSQSPSNKVTEKGKDVELRCDPISGHTALYWYRQSLGQGLEFLIYFQGNSAPDKSGLPSDRFSAERTGGSVSTLTIQRTQQEDSAVYLCASSLGPSGSNEQFFGPGTRLTVL.

CDR3 bases: TGTGCCAGCAGCCCTAGGGGCCGGGTAAATAATGAAAAACTGTTTTTT. Its translation: CASSPRGRVNNEKLFF. This sequence joins TRBV7-9 and TRBJ1-4; a weak D match, TRBD1 (5 bases). Germline CDR1 is SEHNR and CDR2 is FQNEAQ (reference sequence). The CDR3 loop spans 16 amino acids. Trimming removed 5 bases from V and 4 bases from J, with 17 bases in between.

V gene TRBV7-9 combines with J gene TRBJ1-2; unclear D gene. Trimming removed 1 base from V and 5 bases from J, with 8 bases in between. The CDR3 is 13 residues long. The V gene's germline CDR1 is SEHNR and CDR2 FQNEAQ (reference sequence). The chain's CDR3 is CASSLERKYGYTF. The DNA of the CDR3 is TGTGCCAGCAGCTTAGAACGGAAGTATGGCTACACCTTC.

CDR3: CASSNGVSLMNTEAFF. CDR3 DNA: TGTGCCAGCAGCAATGGGGTCAGCCTCATGAACACTGAAGCTTTCTTT. V usage is TRBV5-8 and J usage is TRBJ1-1; no clear D. With 4 bases removed from V and 0 bases from J, the gap between germline ends came to 16 bases. Germline-derived CDR1 and CDR2 are SGHTS and YDEGEE. This CDR3 spans 16 amino acids.

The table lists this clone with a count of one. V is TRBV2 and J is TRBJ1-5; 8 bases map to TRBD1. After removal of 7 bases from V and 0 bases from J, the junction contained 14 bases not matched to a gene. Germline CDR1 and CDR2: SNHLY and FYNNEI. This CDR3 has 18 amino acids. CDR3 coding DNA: TGTGCCAGCATGCTCGACGGACAGGGTCTTTATAGCAATCAGCCCCAGCATTTT. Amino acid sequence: CASMLDGQGLYSNQPQHF. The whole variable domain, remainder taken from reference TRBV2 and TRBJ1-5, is EPEVTQTPSHQVTQMGQEVILRCVPISNHLYFYWYRQILGQKVEFLVSFYNNEISEKSEIFDDQFSVERPDGSNFTLKIRSTKLEDSAMYFCASMLDGQGLYSNQPQHFGDGTRLSIL.

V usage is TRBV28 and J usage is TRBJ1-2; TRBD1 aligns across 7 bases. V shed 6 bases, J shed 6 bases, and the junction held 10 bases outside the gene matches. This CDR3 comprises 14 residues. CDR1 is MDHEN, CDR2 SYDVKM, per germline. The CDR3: CASSRMTGINGYTF. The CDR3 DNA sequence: TGTGCCAGCAGCCGGATGACAGGGATCAATGGCTACACCTTC.